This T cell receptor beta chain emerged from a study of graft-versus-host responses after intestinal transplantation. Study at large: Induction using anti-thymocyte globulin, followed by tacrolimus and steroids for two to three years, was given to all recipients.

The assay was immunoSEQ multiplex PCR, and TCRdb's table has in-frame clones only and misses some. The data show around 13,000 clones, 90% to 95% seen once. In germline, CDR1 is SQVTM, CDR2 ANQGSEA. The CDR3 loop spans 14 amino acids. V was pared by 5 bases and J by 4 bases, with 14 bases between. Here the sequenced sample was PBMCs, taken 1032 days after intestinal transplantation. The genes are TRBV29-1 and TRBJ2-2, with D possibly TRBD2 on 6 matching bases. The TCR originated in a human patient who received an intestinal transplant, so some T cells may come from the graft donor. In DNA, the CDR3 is TGCAGCGTTTTCCAGGGAGCGGGCACCGGGGAGCTGTTTTTT. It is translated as CSVFQGAGTGELFF.